This T cell receptor beta chain originates from a study of blood T cell repertoires in COVID-19. Background on the study: Sources were T cells, B-cell-depleted T cells, or PBMCs; the material itself was cDNA or gDNA.

In the study's own analysis: Amplification of reference gene primers provided the estimated nucleated cell counts. Profiled with immunoSEQ multiplex PCR; TCRdb holds only in-frame clones, not every one. V and J calls and clone size are given by that table; D and trimming were obtained from the DNA. The data show about 95,000 clones, about nine tenths seen once. This clone is a singleton in its sample. Between the trimmed V and J ends, which lost 8 bases and 2 bases, there was a span of 12 bases. CDR1 is SGHAT, CDR2 FQDESV, per germline (reference sequence). This CDR3 comprises 14 residues. Patients in Seattle were enrolled during active infection, then followed longitudinally.

The receptor was isolated from a man aged 55 to 70 with COVID-19, enrolled during active disease. The J gene is TRBJ2-2, the V gene TRBV11-1, with D perhaps TRBD1 (6 bases). The sequencing input was peripheral blood. CDR3 loop: CASLDRTNTGELFF. DNA for the CDR3: TGTGCCAGCCTCGACAGGACAAACACCGGGGAGCTGTTTTTT.